Sequencing of this T cell receptor beta chain was carried out in a study of identical twins (dated by TCRdb to 2015 to 2016). Concerning the study at large: To test whether fetal clonotypes persist, this study deep-sequenced TCR alpha and beta repertoires from monozygotic twins, from unrelated adults of various ages, and from cord blood. To rule out contamination, the twin experiments were replicated at different times with different library preparation protocols.

Only healthy Caucasian donors were included. Concerning this clonotype itself: It lacks a known antigen. There are no base qualities to consult, and no much larger clone falls within one base.

The germline V gene (reference sequence) specifies LGHDT as CDR1 and YNNKEL as CDR2. The CDR3 contains 14 residues, cysteine and phenylalanine counted. Left in the record is the CDR3 DNA by itself, 42 bases read in frame from the first base. The V and J ends are trimmed by 3 bases and 7 bases, leaving 13 bases between them. Overall study results and their limits: Excess twin sharing in beta out-of-frame sequences was weaker because fewer shared sequences lowered the signal-to-noise ratio. Abundant cord blood beta clonotypes carried fewer insertions; young adult naive repertoires showed a weaker similar trend, while memory repertoires showed none. In monozygotic twins, recombination models systematically underestimated out-of-frame TCR alpha sharing, but the models matched the sharing seen between unrelated individuals. Compared with coincidental sharing between unrelated individuals, out-of-frame TCR alpha sequences shared between twins showed an excess of sequences with low generation probability. Because the same donors could not be followed over many years, the conclusions depended on cross-sectional statistical analysis. Zero-insertion analyses could be partly confounded by invariant T cells such as MAIT and iNKT, although diverse VJ usage argued against such confounding for most clonotypes.

Library preparation employed 5' RACE. This sample was sequenced with an Illumina HiSeq 2000. A universal primer binding site was added through template switching, and the final cDNA carried a unique molecular identifier so that TCR cDNA molecules could be counted accurately. Specific primers in the conserved constant-segment region were used to synthesize first-strand cDNA for the TCR alpha and beta chains. To control for contamination, every cDNA library was double barcoded, receiving both a SMART-Mk sample barcode and Illumina barcodes. TruSeq adapter sequences along with Illumina sample barcodes were introduced in two successive PCR steps. The Illumina HiSeq platform was used with custom primers to sequence TCR alpha and beta cDNA libraries. On the study's bioinformatics: MiGEC was used to process raw reads and extract unique molecular identifiers, and MiXCR was used to find CDR3 positions. Recombination models were inferred per individual with the repgenHMM and IGoR tools using an EM algorithm. The analysis of shared clonotypes was done with the tcR package in R, with sharing normalized by the product of cloneset sizes. To study raw recombination free of thymic and clonal selection effects, out-of-frame nonproductive sequences were analyzed. TCRdb passed the public sequencing reads through fastp at Q25 and MiXCR, retaining productive beta sequences. One record per CDR3 amino acid sequence lists the most common genes and DNA. These V and J calls originate from TCRdb's pipeline instead of the authors' own analysis. The sample includes 1.5 million to 2 million distinct CDR3 sequences, with about 32% observed a single time. 0.25% to 0.3% of the sample is in the top ten clones.

The source material was cord blood. This sequence originates from a newborn girl in good health. The chain is made from TRBV3-1 and TRBJ2-1; no confident D gene assignment can be made. The bases read TGTGCCAGCAGCCACAACCCTATACGAAATGAGCAGTTCTTC. This gives the protein CASSHNPIRNEQFF.